A selection of T cell receptor beta chains follows, all from one sample in a study of cytomegalovirus exposure and HLA in healthy donors. Data came from immunoSEQ multiplex PCR; TCRdb stores just in-frame clones and leaves some out. The data show around 120,000 clones, with roughly 80% seen just once and 30% held by the top ten. Material: PBMCs. Receptors originate from a man aged 60 to 69 in good health and CMV-seropositive. Each CDR3 is given with its conserved first and last residue. D genes are given only for firm matches. Clone size is stated in some rows and not others, as once, few, many or a class when expanded.

D	V	J	size	CDR3	DNA
TRBD1	TRBV29-1	TRBJ1-2	few	CSVRFDRGQLYGYTF	TGCAGCGTTAGGTTTGACAGGGGGCAACTCTATGGCTACACCTTC
.	TRBV5-8	TRBJ2-7	.	CASSRVRDPSYEQYF	TGTGCCAGCAGCAGGGTGCGGGACCCTTCCTACGAGCAGTACTTC
.	TRBV6-5	TRBJ2-6	.	CASSYYSSGANVLTF	TGTGCCAGCAGTTACTACAGCTCTGGGGCCAACGTCCTGACTTTC
.	TRBV27	TRBJ2-1	.	CASSKGASGFNEQFF	TGTGCCAGCAGCAAGGGGGCTAGCGGGTTTAATGAGCAGTTCTTC
.	TRBV5-1	TRBJ2-5	.	CASSPGGQETQYF	TGCGCCAGCAGCCCCGGCGGGCAAGAGACCCAGTACTTC
TRBD2	TRBV4-1	TRBJ2-6	.	CASSQDRGVSGANVLTF	TGCGCCAGCAGCCAAGATCGGGGGGTCTCTGGGGCCAACGTCCTGACTTTC
.	TRBV11-2	TRBJ2-1	.	CASSLVLSNNEQFF	TGTGCCAGCAGCTTAGTGTTGTCTAACAATGAGCAGTTCTTC
.	TRBV19	TRBJ2-2	.	CASSLGVAGELFF	TGTGCCAGTAGCCTCGGGGTGGCCGGGGAGCTGTTTTTT
.	TRBV11-1	TRBJ2-2	few	CASSSRGMGGELFF	TGTGCCAGCAGCTCGCGCGGGATGGGCGGGGAGCTGTTTTTT
.	TRBV27	TRBJ1-5	.	CASSLLAVPGHGGNQPQHF	TGTGCCAGCAGTTTACTCGCAGTCCCGGGACATGGTGGCAATCAGCCCCAGCATTTT
.	TRBV7-3	TRBJ2-2	.	CASRITGTPIYTGELFF	TGTGCCAGCAGAATCACCGGGACACCTATTTACACCGGGGAGCTGTTTTTT
TRBD1	TRBV6-5	TRBJ2-1	.	CASSYSGNYRGRQFF	TGTGCCAGCAGTTACTCGGGGAATTACAGGGGGAGGCAGTTCTTC
.	TRBV5-1	TRBJ1-2	.	CASSPGGPNYGYTF	TGCGCCAGCAGCCCCGGGGGGCCTAACTATGGCTACACCTTC
.	TRBV6-5	TRBJ2-5	.	CASRRTEQETQYF	TGTGCCAGCAGGCGGACAGAACAAGAGACCCAGTACTTC
.	TRBV7-3	TRBJ1-3	.	CASSREPGNTIYF	TGTGCCAGCAGCCGCGAACCCGGAAACACCATATATTTT